This T cell receptor beta chain was documented in a study of shared clonotypes between healthy human individuals (dated by TCRdb to 2018 to 2020). Looking at the study overall: A few men and two women, aged 18 to 49 years, made up the cohort. Between about 0.8 and 9.5 billion PBMCs per donor were obtained by leukapheresis. For each donor, CD4 naive and CD4 memory were each run on three plates, CD8 naive on two plates, and CD8 memory on one plate. Blood TCR repertoires of four to six healthy adults were deeply sequenced to estimate repertoire size and the extent of clonotype sharing between individuals. To increase sequencing depth and limit assay-specific biases, TCR repertoire library preparation and sequencing were carried out by different laboratories using diverse techniques.

CD8 naive samples were CD45RO-negative cells positively selected for CCR7, giving a CD45RA+CCR7+ population that excluded TemRA cells. Donors were healthy HIV-negative adults with no recently reported acute infections or vaccinations. Every donor was a Caucasian adult residing in Nashville, Tennessee, USA. Blood was collected by leukapheresis, and PBMCs were isolated by Ficoll-Histopaque density gradient centrifugation and then cryopreserved in liquid nitrogen vapor phase. Analytical flow cytometry was used to check the purity and quantity of each magnetically sorted T cell population. Genomic DNA was isolated from each sorted fraction and quantified by UV absorbance on a Nanodrop 2000c. Using the deep immunoSEQ assay, multiplex PCR amplified TCR CDR3 regions from genomic DNA. Genomic DNA extracted from each cell subset was distributed evenly over all wells of several immunoSEQ 96-well plates, and each plate served as one replicate. Each replicate PCR for sorted subsets received about 210 ng genomic DNA, equal to about 29,000 T cell genomes. Purified libraries were measured with a Qubit 3.0 fluorometer, size-checked on a Bioanalyzer 2100, and measured again with the KAPA Library Quantification kit. Each immunoSEQ 96-well plate was sequenced on its own single-read 150-cycle Illumina NextSeq 550 flow cell. Regarding the original processing steps: Because the immunoSEQ output held only junctional sequences and lacked quality scores, the filtering could not match the filtering applied to full-length reads. To assign V/J genes and CDR3, sequences were annotated against IMGT germline references using PyIR, a Python wrapper for IgBLAST v1.9. Any read was removed if the V/J assignment was weak (E-value above 1e-6), the CDR3 was missing, or the read contained stop codons, out-of-frame junctions, or ambiguous translated residues. V3J clonotypes were defined as sequences sharing the same inferred V gene, J gene, and CDR3 amino acid sequence. Percentage overlap between repertoires was computed as shared unique clonotypes divided by the size of the smaller repertoire. Repertoire richness was assessed with RTK rarefaction, the Chao1 estimator, and Recon v2.1 estimates of unobserved clonotypes. Generation probabilities for all TCRbeta clonotypes obtained by the gDNA method from a handful of donors were computed using OLGA. TCRdb provides this immuneACCESS table in a form limited to in-frame rearrangements. Some clones are lacking; in checked studies, under half of them reflect an unresolved V gene, and why the rest are absent is not known. The DNA was the basis for D and trimming; V, J and clone size are from that table. The sample table shows under 2,000,000 clones, and about 95% are seen once. Less than 1.5% of the sample lies in the top ten.

For this clone: What this receptor recognizes is not known. Nothing much larger sits one base from this clone, and base qualities are not available.

Overall study outcomes, separate from this receptor: Higher generation probabilities were observed for clonotypes shared by all four sorted-subset donors than for non-shared clonotypes. Sampling was restricted to blood, and TCR repertoires in tissues likely differ from the TCR repertoires found in blood. The small number of donors limited the genetic and exposure-history diversity represented. About 5% of naive CD4, 3.5% of naive CD8, 2% to 2.5% of memory CD4, and over 0.35% of memory CD8 clonotypes were shared across four donors. Naive subsets generally had larger estimated clonotype richness than memory subsets did. Based on pairwise subsampling, the degree of clonotype sharing among donors was expected to be affected by sequencing depth. Rarefaction of sorted-subset datasets indicated incomplete sequencing despite the large sequencing depth.

Specimen: naive CD8+ T cells sorted from blood. The cell subset or site label, read with the paper, signifies: CD45RA+CCR7+. The clonotype was recovered from a man aged 18-30 years in good health.

Here the CDR3 is given as CASSGTSGSADTQYF. The DNA is TGTGCCAGCAGTGGGACTAGCGGGAGTGCAGATACGCAGTATTTT. The sequence joins TRBV2 to TRBJ2-3, with 13 junctional bases fitting TRBD2. The CDR1 and CDR2 encoded by the germline V gene are SNHLY and FYNNEI. Germline trimming: 4 bases from V, 4 bases from J; junction bases outside gene matches: 2. The CDR3 contains 15 residues, cysteine and phenylalanine counted. Just the 45-base CDR3 DNA is kept, in frame starting at base 1.